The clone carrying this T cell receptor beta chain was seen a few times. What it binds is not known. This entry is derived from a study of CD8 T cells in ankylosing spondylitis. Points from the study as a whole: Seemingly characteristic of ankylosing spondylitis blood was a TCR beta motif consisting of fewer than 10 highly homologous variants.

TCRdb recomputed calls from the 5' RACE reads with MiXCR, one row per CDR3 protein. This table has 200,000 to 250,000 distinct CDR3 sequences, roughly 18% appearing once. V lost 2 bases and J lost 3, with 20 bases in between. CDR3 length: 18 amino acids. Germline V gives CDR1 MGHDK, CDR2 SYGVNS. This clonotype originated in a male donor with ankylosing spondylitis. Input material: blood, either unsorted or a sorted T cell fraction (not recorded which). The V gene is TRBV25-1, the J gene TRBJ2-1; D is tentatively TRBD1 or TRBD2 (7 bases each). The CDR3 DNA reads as TGTGCCAGCAGTGAACGCATACAGGGGAGGGTAGGCTACAATGAGCAGTTCTTC. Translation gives CASSERIQGRVGYNEQFF.